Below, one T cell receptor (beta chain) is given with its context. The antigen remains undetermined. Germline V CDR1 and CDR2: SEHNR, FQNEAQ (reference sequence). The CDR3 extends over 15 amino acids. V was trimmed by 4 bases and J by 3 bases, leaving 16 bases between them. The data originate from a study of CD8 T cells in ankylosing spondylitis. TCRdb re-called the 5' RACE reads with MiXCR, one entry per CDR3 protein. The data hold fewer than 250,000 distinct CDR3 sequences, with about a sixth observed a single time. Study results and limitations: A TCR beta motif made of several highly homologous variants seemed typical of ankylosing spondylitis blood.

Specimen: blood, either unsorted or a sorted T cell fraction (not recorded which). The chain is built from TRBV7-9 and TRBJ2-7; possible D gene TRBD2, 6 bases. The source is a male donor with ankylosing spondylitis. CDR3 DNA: TGTGCCAGCAGCTCTTTGGGGACTGGTGGCTACGAGCAGTACTTC. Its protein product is CASSSLGTGGYEQYF.